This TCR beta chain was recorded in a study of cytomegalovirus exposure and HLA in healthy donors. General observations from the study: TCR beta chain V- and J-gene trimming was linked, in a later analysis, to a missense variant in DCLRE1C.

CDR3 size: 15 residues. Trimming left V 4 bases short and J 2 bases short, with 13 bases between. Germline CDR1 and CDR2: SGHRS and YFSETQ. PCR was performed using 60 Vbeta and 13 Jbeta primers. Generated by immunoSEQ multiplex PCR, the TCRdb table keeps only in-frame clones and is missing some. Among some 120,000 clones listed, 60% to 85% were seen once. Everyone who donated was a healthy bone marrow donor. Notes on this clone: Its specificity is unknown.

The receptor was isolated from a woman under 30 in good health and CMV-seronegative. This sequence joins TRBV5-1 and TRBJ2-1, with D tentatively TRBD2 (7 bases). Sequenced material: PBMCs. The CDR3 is CASSEGGIAYNEQFF. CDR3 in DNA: TGCGCCAGCAGCGAGGGGGGGATTGCCTACAATGAGCAGTTCTTC.